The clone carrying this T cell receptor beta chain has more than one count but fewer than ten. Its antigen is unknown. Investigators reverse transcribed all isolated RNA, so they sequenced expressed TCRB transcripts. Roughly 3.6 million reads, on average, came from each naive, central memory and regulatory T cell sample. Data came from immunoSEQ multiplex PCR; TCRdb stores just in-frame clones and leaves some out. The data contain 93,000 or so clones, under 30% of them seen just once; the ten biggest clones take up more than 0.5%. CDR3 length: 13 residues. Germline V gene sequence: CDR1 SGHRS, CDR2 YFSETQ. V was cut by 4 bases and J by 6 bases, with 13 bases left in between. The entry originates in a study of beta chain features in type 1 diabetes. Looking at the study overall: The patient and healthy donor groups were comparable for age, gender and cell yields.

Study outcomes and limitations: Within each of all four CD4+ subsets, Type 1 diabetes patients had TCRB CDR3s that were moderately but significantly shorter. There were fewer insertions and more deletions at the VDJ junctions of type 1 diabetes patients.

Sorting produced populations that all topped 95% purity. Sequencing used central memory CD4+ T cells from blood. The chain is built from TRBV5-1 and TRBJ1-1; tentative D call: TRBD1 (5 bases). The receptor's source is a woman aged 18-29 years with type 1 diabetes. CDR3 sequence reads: CASSGGIGAEAFF. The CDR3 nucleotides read TGCGCCAGCAGCGGGGGGATCGGGGCTGAAGCTTTCTTT.